Listed here are 26 T cell receptor beta chains from one sample, sequenced in a study of cytomegalovirus exposure and HLA in healthy donors (dated by TCRdb to the late 2010s). The library came from the immunoSEQ multiplex PCR assay. The multiplex PCR relied on a mix of 60 forward primers for TCR Vbeta segments and 13 reverse primers for TCR Jbeta segments. What TCRdb holds here is the immuneACCESS table cut down to in-frame rearrangements. Part of the clones is not present; checked against another copy, under half of the missing clones reflect an unresolved V gene, and the others are unexplained. The sample table shows over 110,000 clones, and about four fifths are seen once. Together, the top ten hold about 6.6% of the sample. The source material was PBMCs. The source of these receptors is a middle-aged woman in good health and CMV-seropositive.

The chain joins TRBV7-9 to TRBJ2-1, with a possible D match to TRBD2 (5 bases). The germline gives CDR1 SEHNR, CDR2 FQNEAQ (reference sequence). The CDR3 is 17 residues long. The V end was cut by 0 bases, the J end by 1 base, with 13 bases between. The CDR3 region has the DNA TGTGCCAGCAGCTTAGCCACTAGTATGTGGTCCTACAATGAGCAGTTCTTC. Protein sequence: CASSLATSMWSYNEQFF.

V is TRBV7-3 and J is TRBJ1-1; D gene uncertain. Trimming took 6 bases from V and 2 from J, leaving 13 bases between them. In germline, CDR1 is SGHTA, CDR2 FQGTGA. The CDR3 has 14 residues. The CDR3, as DNA: TGTGCCAGCAGTCCTGAGACACAAAACACTGAAGCTTTCTTT. This encodes CASSPETQNTEAFF.

The chain uses TRBV6-5 and TRBJ2-7; 7 nucleotides agree with TRBD1. The length of the CDR3 is 16 residues. Germline V gives CDR1 MNHEY, CDR2 SVGAGI. The V and J ends lost 0 bases and 2 bases, in that order; junction bases with no gene match: 7. CDR3 sequence reads: CASSYSVGQIPYEQYF. CDR3 DNA: TGTGCCAGCAGTTACTCGGTGGGACAGATTCCCTACGAGCAGTACTTC.

This clone was seen more than once but under ten times. The chain carries TRBV11-3 and TRBJ2-5; TRBD1 aligns across 8 bases. Germline assignment: CDR1 SGHNT and CDR2 YENEEA. V lost 5 bases to trimming and J lost 5 bases; unmatched junction nucleotides: 4. The CDR3 has 13 amino acids. CDR3 nucleotides: TGTGCCAGCAGCCGACAGGGGTGGGAGACCCAGTACTTC. Residues: CASSRQGWETQYF.

The chain employs TRBV11-3 and TRBJ2-2; 7 bases match TRBD1. The CDR3 runs to 15 residues. Germline V gene data show CDR1 as SGHNT and CDR2 as YENEEA. The V segment lost 5 bases and the J segment 5 bases; nucleotides outside the gene matches: 8. The CDR3 DNA sequence: TGTGCCAGCAGCGATCGGACAGGTGGGACCGGGGAGCTGTTTTTT. This codes for CASSDRTGGTGELFF. Using reference TRBV11-3 and TRBJ2-2 for the parts outside the CDR3, the full variable domain is EAGVVQSPRYKIIEKKQPVAFWCNPISGHNTLYWYLQNLGQGPELLIRYENEEAVDDSQLPKDRFSAERLKGVDSTLKIQPAELGDSAVYLCASSDRTGGTGELFFGEGSRLTVL.

The chain combines TRBV9 with TRBJ2-5; D might be TRBD2 (6 bases). V was cut by 0 bases and J by 4 bases, with 13 bases left in between. The CDR3 is made up of 15 amino acids. Per germline, CDR1 SGDLS and CDR2 YYNGEE. The CDR3 loop is CASSVATWGGETQYF. The CDR3 nucleotides are TGTGCCAGCAGCGTAGCTACGTGGGGAGGAGAGACCCAGTACTTC.

A word on this clone: At one of its ends the junction is not consistent with the germline gene, which may arise from a read error. The gene calls are TRBV7-9 and TRBJ2-1; D is uncertain. The CDR3 runs to 12 residues. Germline loops: CDR1 SEHNR, CDR2 FQNEAQ (reference sequence). The CDR3 loop is CSSSLEANEQFF. CDR3 sequence (DNA): TGTTCCAGCAGCTTAGAAGCCAATGAGCAGTTCTTC.

The chain carries TRBV4-2 and TRBJ2-1; 10 positions match TRBD2. The CDR3 length is 15 residues. Germline CDR1 is LGHNA and CDR2 is YNFKEQ. J gave up 9 bases and V 1 base, and 6 bases lay outside the gene matches. CDR3 sequence: CASSQGGEREGEQFF. In nucleotides, the CDR3 is TGTGCCAGCAGCCAAGGCGGCGAGCGGGAGGGTGAGCAGTTCTTC.

V is TRBV9 and J is TRBJ1-4, with 7 positions matching TRBD1. V shed 3 bases, J shed 5 bases, and the junction held 7 bases outside the gene matches. CDR1 and CDR2 (germline): SGDLS, YYNGEE. The CDR3 extends over 15 amino acids. As DNA, the CDR3 is TGTGCCAGCAGCGCCCACAGGGGTCTGAATGAAAAACTGTTTTTT. This gives the protein CASSAHRGLNEKLFF.

V gene TRBV28 combines with J gene TRBJ1-5; TRBD1 might be the D (5 bases). Germline CDR1 MDHEN, CDR2 SYDVKM. CDR3 size: 14 residues. Trimming left V 10 bases short and J 4 bases short, with 17 bases between. The CDR3 DNA follows: TGTGCCACCGGTGACAGCCCCAATAATCAGCCCCAGCATTTT. Protein product: CATGDSPNNQPQHF.

CDR3 loop: CASSYGLAVSYNEQFF. In DNA, the CDR3 is TGTGCCAGCAGTTACGGACTAGCGGTTTCCTACAATGAGCAGTTCTTC. The chain carries TRBV7-2 and TRBJ2-1, with 10 bases lining up with TRBD2. Germline CDR1 SGHTA, CDR2 FQGNSA. CDR3 length equals 16 residues. Germline trimming cut 6 bases from V and 1 base from J; bases unmatched to any gene: 6.

This clone was observed once. The chain is built from TRBV29-1 and TRBJ2-7; 9 bases line up with TRBD1. The CDR3 length is 13 residues. Unmatched junction bases numbered 5, after V lost 2 bases and J lost 6 bases. Germline CDR1 SQVTM, CDR2 ANQGSEA. In nucleotides, the CDR3 is TGCAGCGTTGAAAGGGACAGGGATTCCGAGCAGTACTTC. Its translation is CSVERDRDSEQYF.

V gene TRBV7-9 combines with J gene TRBJ2-1, with D maybe TRBD2 (5 bases). V lost 11 bases, J lost 4 bases, and 12 bases lay in between. Germline V CDR1 and CDR2: SEHNR, FQNEAQ (reference sequence). The CDR3 loop spans 12 amino acids. Here the CDR3 reads CACGAAYNEQFF. DNA of the CDR3: TGTGCCTGCGGAGCGGCGTACAATGAGCAGTTCTTC.

This chain links TRBV5-5 with TRBJ2-5, with 12 bases aligning to TRBD1. The CDR3 covers 16 residues. V trimming: 3 bases; J trimming: 3 bases; junction bases outside the gene matches: 6. Germline V lookup: CDR1 SGHKS, CDR2 YYEKEE (reference sequence). The CDR3 protein is CASSSSGQGAKETQYF. The CDR3 DNA sequence: TGTGCCAGCAGCTCCTCGGGACAGGGGGCAAAAGAGACCCAGTACTTC.

The table lists this clone with a count of one. V usage is TRBV7-6 and J usage is TRBJ2-3, with 13 positions matching TRBD2. CDR3 length: 17 amino acids. V lost 4 bases to trimming and J lost 4 bases; unmatched junction nucleotides: 8. CDR1 is SGHVS and CDR2 is FNYEAQ in the germline V gene. CDR3: CASSSGTSGRGADTQYF. The CDR3 nucleotides read TGTGCCAGCAGCTCGGGAACTAGCGGGAGGGGCGCAGATACGCAGTATTTT.

V usage is TRBV2 and J usage is TRBJ1-5, with no clear D. Germline CDR1 is SNHLY and CDR2 is FYNNEI. The V end was cut by 1 base, the J end by 7 bases, with 14 bases between. The CDR3 runs 15 residues. CDR3 in DNA: TGTGCCAGCAGTGAAGGTGGGCCTCTCTTCCAGCCCCAGCATTTT. Its protein product is CASSEGGPLFQPQHF.

The chain couples TRBV27 to TRBJ2-7, with 11 positions matching TRBD2. From germline, CDR1 is MNHEY and CDR2 SMNVEV (reference sequence). V trimming: 4 bases; J trimming: 5 bases; junction bases outside the gene matches: 7. This CDR3 contains 15 residues. DNA for the CDR3: TGTGCCAGCAGTTCATGGACTAGCGGGCGGGACGAGCAGTACTTC. Protein: CASSSWTSGRDEQYF.

The genes are TRBV2 and TRBJ1-1, with D perhaps TRBD1 (6 bases). V lost 4 bases and J 1 base, leaving 10 bases between the germline ends. There are 14 residues in the CDR3. Germline V gene data show CDR1 as SNHLY and CDR2 as FYNNEI. CDR3 nucleotides: TGTGCCAGCAGTGTACAGGGCACGAACACTGAAGCTTTCTTT. Translating it yields CASSVQGTNTEAFF.

The chain uses TRBV7-8 and TRBJ2-2, with 7 bases identical to TRBD1. This CDR3 comprises 16 residues. J gave up 0 bases and V 5 bases, and 6 bases lay outside the gene matches. CDR1 is SGHVS, CDR2 FQNEAQ, per germline. The chain's CDR3 is CASSRDRVANTGELFF. DNA for the CDR3: TGTGCCAGCAGCCGAGACAGGGTCGCGAACACCGGGGAGCTGTTTTTT.

The chain is built from TRBV28 and TRBJ2-1; 9 nucleotides line up with TRBD1. CDR1 is MDHEN and CDR2 is SYDVKM in the germline V gene. After removal of 7 bases from V and 0 bases from J, the junction contained 19 bases not matched to a gene. The CDR3 totals 20 residues. The CDR3 DNA sequence: TGTGCCAGCAAAATGGAAAGGGACAGGGACCCTCAGAGCTCCTACAATGAGCAGTTCTTC. Protein: CASKMERDRDPQSSYNEQFF.

The chain links TRBV11-3 to TRBJ2-2, with D perhaps TRBD2 (5 bases). The CDR3 length is 15 residues. Per the germline V gene, CDR1 is SGHNT and CDR2 is YENEEA. V shed 0 bases and J shed 4 bases, with 9 bases lying between them. The CDR3 region is CASSLDLGSTGELFF. The CDR3 DNA follows: TGTGCCAGCAGCTTAGATCTGGGGAGCACCGGGGAGCTGTTTTTT.

The chain carries TRBV27 and TRBJ2-7; 12 bases are a match to TRBD2. Trimming cost V 6 bases and J 2 bases; bases outside gene matches: 2. There are 14 residues in the CDR3. Germline V lookup: CDR1 MNHEY, CDR2 SMNVEV (reference sequence). CDR3 sequence: CASRLAGGPYEQYF. The CDR3 DNA is TGTGCCAGCAGGCTAGCGGGAGGGCCCTACGAGCAGTACTTC.

CDR3: CASSLEQRSSYNEQFF. In DNA form, the CDR3 reads TGTGCCAGCAGCTTAGAACAGCGGAGCTCCTACAATGAGCAGTTCTTC. V usage is TRBV7-8 and J usage is TRBJ2-1, with D possibly matching TRBD2 (5 bases). V was clipped by 1 base and J by 0 bases, with 10 bases between them. This CDR3 region has 16 residues. CDR1 and CDR2 (germline): SGHVS, FQNEAQ.

This clone has a single count. The CDR3 DNA is TGTGCCAGCAGTCTGGGCGTACAATGGGATCAGCCCCAGCATTTT. It specifies CASSLGVQWDQPQHF. The V and J genes are TRBV28 and TRBJ1-5; D remains ambiguous. Trimming pared 5 bases from V and 5 bases from J, leaving 16 bases between. The CDR3 extends over 15 amino acids. Germline CDR1 is MDHEN and CDR2 is SYDVKM.

The chain links TRBV11-2 to TRBJ1-5; D may be TRBD1 (6 bases). The CDR3 is 18 amino acids. CDR1 and CDR2 (germline): SGHAT, FQNNGV. The germline V and J ends were trimmed by 2 bases and 2 bases, with 19 bases remaining between them. The CDR3 reads CASSLRSKHRVGNQPQHF. The CDR3 coding sequence is TGTGCCAGCAGCTTAAGATCGAAACACAGGGTGGGCAATCAGCCCCAGCATTTT.

The rearrangement uses TRBV14 and TRBJ1-3, with TRBD1 identical over 7 bases. The CDR3 sequence is 15 residues long. V shed 3 bases and J 1 base; nucleotides not matched to a gene: 3. Germline loops: CDR1 SGHDN, CDR2 FVKESK. The CDR3 DNA reads as TGTGCCAGCAGCCAGAGACAGGGATCTGGAAACACCATATATTTT. It encodes CASSQRQGSGNTIYF.